This record looks at one T cell receptor (beta chain) sequence and its context. The target of this receptor is not known. No per-base quality is available; no much larger clone lies one base away. The sequencer was an Illumina HiSeq 1500. TCRdb ran its own pipeline on the public reads, namely fastp trimming at Q25 and MiXCR clone calling, and kept in-frame beta chains. Every CDR3 protein is listed once, alongside the most common genes and DNA of its rows. The sample records fewer than 350,000 distinct CDR3 sequences, about a sixth of which are singletons. The leading ten clones occupy 12% of the sample. The germline ends are 15 bases apart after V is trimmed by 6 bases and J by 6 bases. The CDR3 numbers 15 residues from cysteine through phenylalanine. Here the CDR3 DNA is all that survives: 45 bases in frame from base 1. These data come from a study of T cell repertoires in cytomegalovirus infection (dated by TCRdb to between 2017 and 2020). Background for the entire study: The HLA type of each donor mattered for the analysis, because public TCR beta signatures pointed to carriage of CMV infection along with the matching HLA type. Study-wide conclusions, independent of this receptor: Carriers of CMV infection plus the relevant HLA type were discriminated by the cumulative frequency of public TCR beta family members in the study cohort and in an independent roughly 370-donor cohort. In the ex vivo response, HLA-C-restricted CMV-specific TCR beta clonotypes were dominant, and in two of eight donors the single most frequent clonotype came from this HLA-C-restricted group.

Input material: PBMCs. This TCR came from a human donor in good health (CMV status not recorded). Some clones in this sample may be carry-over from other donors' samples. Recombination connected TRBV12-3 or TRBV12-4 to TRBJ1-6, and TRBD1 may be the D gene, going by 6 matching bases. The CDR3 region: CASSLTRGGNSPLHF. Read as DNA, the sequence is TGTGCCAGCAGCCTAACCAGGGGCGGTAATTCACCCCTCCACTTT.